The entry below gives a single T cell receptor beta chain sequence along with its context. Its antigen is not known. Time point: week 35, safety follow-up. In every dose of vaccine, 300 ug of mutant IDH1 20-mer peptide was given alongside topical imiquimod. The CDR3 has 16 amino acids. V was pared by 8 bases and J by 5 bases, with 15 bases of the junction left unmatched. The germline gives CDR1 SNHLY, CDR2 FYNNEI. The assay was immunoSEQ multiplex PCR, and TCRdb's table has in-frame clones only and misses some. The sample records about 69,000 clones, around 87% being singletons. The sample originates from a study of a mutant IDH1 vaccine in newly diagnosed glioma. Background on the study: Among treated patients, around 62% were male and approximately 40% female, and mean age was about 41 years. Patients previously underwent radiotherapy, temozolomide, or both, and most underwent both.

Material: PBMCs, obtained from a glioma patient whose treatment included an IDH1 peptide vaccine. This clonotype was obtained from a man aged 25-40 years with glioma. V gene TRBV2 combines with J gene TRBJ2-1; 7 bases agree with TRBD2. In DNA, the CDR3 is TGTGCCAGCGGAACTAGCGCCAACAGCCAAAACAATGAGCAGTTCTTC. Its translation is CASGTSANSQNNEQFF.